Below, 25 T cell receptor beta chains from the same sample are listed, as sequenced in a study of CD8+ T cells in alopecia areata. Treatment noted: oral pan-JAK inhibitor, 5-10 mg twice daily. cDNA prepared by RNA extraction and subsequent reverse transcription served as the template for sequencing. The table came from immunoSEQ multiplex PCR; TCRdb's copy has only in-frame clones and leaves some out. The profile shows a few hundred thousand clones, around three fifths of them singletons. The sequences come from CD4+ T cells sorted from blood, collected at week 4, from a patient treated with tofacitinib. These receptors originate from a human donor with alopecia areata.

This clone has only a few counts. The gene calls are TRBV19 and TRBJ1-1; D gene uncertain. Trimming removed 3 bases from V and 3 bases from J, with 5 bases in between. Germline CDR1 is LNHDA and CDR2 is SQIVND (reference sequence). The CDR3 sequence is 12 residues long. DNA of the CDR3: TGTGCCAGTAGTATGGTATACACTGAAGCTTTCTTT. Translation gives CASSMVYTEAFF.

The rearrangement links TRBV9 to TRBJ1-1; D is ambiguous. Germline CDR1 is SGDLS and CDR2 is YYNGEE. This CDR3 contains 16 residues. Between the trimmed V and J ends, which lost 1 base and 3 bases, there was a span of 16 bases. In DNA form, the CDR3 reads TGTGCCAGCAGCGTATCGCCGCAGGATGGGGACACTGAAGCTTTCTTT. This gives the protein CASSVSPQDGDTEAFF.

The J gene is TRBJ1-5, the V gene TRBV7-2; D unclear. This CDR3 has 14 amino acids. Germline CDR1 is SGHTA and CDR2 is FQGNSA. V shed 5 bases and J shed 3 bases, with 11 bases lying between them. As DNA, the CDR3 is TGTGCCAGCAGCCAAGGACTGAACAATCAGCCCCAGCATTTT. Translating gives CASSQGLNNQPQHF.

This clone turned up a few times. The chain uses TRBV29-1 and TRBJ2-7, with 10 positions matching TRBD1. The ends lost 3 bases at V and 3 bases at J; junction bases unmatched: 5. Germline assignment: CDR1 SQVTM and CDR2 ANQGSEA. The CDR3 is 14 residues long. This CDR3 reads CSVDAGQGLYEQYF. CDR3 nucleotides: TGCAGCGTTGACGCGGGACAGGGGCTCTACGAGCAGTACTTC.

The chain recombines TRBV5-1 with TRBJ2-3; D might be TRBD1 or TRBD2, each matching 5 bases. Germline CDR1 SGHRS, CDR2 YFSETQ. Trimming stripped 4 bases from V and 0 bases from J, with 12 bases between. This CDR3 contains 15 residues. Here the CDR3 DNA reads TGCGCCAGCAGCCCCGGGGCTACTAGCACAGATACGCAGTATTTT. It is translated as CASSPGATSTDTQYF.

This chain connects TRBV2 to TRBJ2-2, with a weak D call TRBD2 (6 bases). CDR3 length equals 14 residues. Germline assignment: CDR1 SNHLY and CDR2 FYNNEI. V was clipped by 6 bases and J by 7 bases, with 15 bases between them. CDR3 amino acids: CASRGIIAVGELFF. In nucleotides, the CDR3 is TGTGCCAGCAGGGGCATAATAGCGGTCGGGGAGCTGTTTTTT. Full variable domain (missing parts from reference TRBV2 and TRBJ2-2): EPEVTQTPSHQVTQMGQEVILRCVPISNHLYFYWYRQILGQKVEFLVSFYNNEISEKSEIFDDQFSVERPDGSNFTLKIRSTKLEDSAMYFCASRGIIAVGELFFGEGSRLTVL.

This clone was seen once. The chain couples TRBV5-6 to TRBJ2-5, with D perhaps TRBD1 or TRBD2 (5 bases each). The CDR3 sequence is 16 residues long. V lost 0 bases and J lost 4, with 16 bases in between. In germline, CDR1 is SGHDT, CDR2 YYEEEE. The CDR3 region has the DNA TGTGCCAGCAGCTTGGGAGGCCTCGGGACGGCAGAGACCCAGTACTTC. As protein: CASSLGGLGTAETQYF.

The V call is TRBV7-7, the J call TRBJ2-3; unclear D gene. The CDR3 consists of 13 residues. The germline V gene encodes CDR1 SSHAT and CDR2 FNYEAQ (reference sequence). V was clipped by 1 base and J by 4 bases, with 6 bases between them. The CDR3 protein is CASSLGYSDTQYF. CDR3 nucleotides: TGTGCCAGCAGCTTAGGGTACTCAGATACGCAGTATTTT.

The CDR3 is CASSPEVISGANVLTF. The DNA of the CDR3 is TGTGCCAGCAGCCCAGAGGTGATTTCTGGGGCCAACGTCCTGACTTTC. The chain joins TRBV7-6 to TRBJ2-6; D is ambiguous. The germline V gene encodes CDR1 SGHVS and CDR2 FNYEAQ. The length of the CDR3 is 16 residues. The germline V and J ends were trimmed by 5 bases and 1 base, with 12 bases remaining between them.

The gene calls are TRBV6-1 and TRBJ1-6; 7 nucleotides line up with TRBD1. The CDR3 is 16 residues long. Unmatched junction bases numbered 6, after V lost 3 bases and J lost 4 bases. Per germline, CDR1 MNHNS and CDR2 SASEGT. The CDR3 is CASSDQDRLYNSPLHF. The CDR3 nucleotides read TGTGCCAGCAGTGACCAGGACAGGCTTTATAATTCACCCCTCCACTTT.

The rearrangement uses TRBV7-8 and TRBJ2-7; D may match TRBD1 or TRBD2 (5 bases each). V lost 4 bases and J lost 4, with 26 bases in between. CDR3 length equals 18 residues. CDR1 is SGHVS and CDR2 is FQNEAQ in the germline V gene. CDR3 amino acids: CASSSLSGDPRGAYEQYF. The DNA for the CDR3 is TGTGCCAGCAGCTCCTTAAGTGGGGATCCCAGAGGGGCTTACGAGCAGTACTTC.

The chain recombines TRBV2 with TRBJ1-1; D is ambiguous. CDR3 length: 13 residues. CDR1 is SNHLY, CDR2 FYNNEI, per germline. Trimming took off 4 bases at V and 8 bases at J, with 14 bases between the two ends. The CDR3 coding sequence is TGTGCCAGCAGTGGGGTGGACGGAAAAGAAGCTTTCTTT. Translating gives CASSGVDGKEAFF.

The chain has TRBV5-6 and TRBJ2-1; D is unclear. Trimming removed 2 bases at V and 7 bases at J, with 7 bases between. The CDR3 contains 12 residues. Germline V gene lookup returns CDR1 SGHDT and CDR2 YYEEEE. The CDR3 loop is CASSFSGNEQFF. The CDR3 DNA reads TGTGCCAGCAGCTTCTCCGGGAATGAGCAGTTCTTC.

The rearrangement joins TRBV9 to TRBJ1-5; 7 bases map to TRBD1. V trimming: 0 bases; J trimming: 2 bases; junction bases outside the gene matches: 2. Germline loops: CDR1 SGDLS, CDR2 YYNGEE. CDR3 size: 15 residues. CDR3 residues: CASSVGGQGNQPQHF. The CDR3 nucleotides read TGTGCCAGCAGCGTAGGAGGACAGGGCAATCAGCCCCAGCATTTT. The full variable domain, rest sourced from reference TRBV9 and TRBJ1-5, is DSGVTQTPKHLITATGQRVTLRCSPRSGDLSVYWYQQSLDQGLQFLIQYYNGEERAKGNILERFSAQQFPDLHSELNLSSLELGDSALYFCASSVGGQGNQPQHFGDGTRLSIL.

This clone was detected a few times. The chain links TRBV9 to TRBJ1-2; TRBD1 agrees at 7 bases. The germline V gene has CDR1 SGDLS and CDR2 YYNGEE. V was clipped by 3 bases and J by 1 base; unmatched bases: 9. The CDR3 contains 16 residues. In DNA, the CDR3 is TGTGCCAGCAGCGCCTTTGACAGGGTTGGTAACTATGGCTACACCTTC. Protein: CASSAFDRVGNYGYTF.

V and J are TRBV4-3 and TRBJ2-1, with TRBD2 identical over 10 bases. Germline lookup yields CDR1 LGHNA and CDR2 YSLEER. The CDR3 consists of 16 residues. J gave up 5 bases and V 3 bases, and 7 bases lay outside the gene matches. The chain's CDR3 is CASSHYTSGGDNEQFF. The DNA of the CDR3 is TGCGCCAGCAGCCACTATACGAGCGGGGGGGACAATGAGCAGTTCTTC.

This chain uses TRBV30 with TRBJ2-5; TRBD1 aligns across 7 bases. The DNA end lines up better with TRBJ2-7; the J call may be wrong. The germline gives CDR1 GTSNPN, CDR2 SVGIG (reference sequence). The CDR3 consists of 15 residues. The DNA for the CDR3 is TGTGCCTGTGCTATCAGGGACAGAGGTACCTACGAGCAGTACTTC. It specifies CACAIRDRGTYEQYF.

This clone was seen only a few times. The chain couples TRBV18 to TRBJ2-1; D gene unclear. The CDR3 loop spans 13 amino acids. Germline V gives CDR1 KGHSH, CDR2 LQKENI. The germline V and J ends were trimmed by 7 bases and 5 bases, with 12 bases remaining between them. The CDR3 region has the DNA TGTGCCAGCTTTCGGACGAACGACAATGAGCAGTTCTTC. Protein: CASFRTNDNEQFF.

The rearrangement links TRBV30 to TRBJ2-3; D is unclear. The germline gives CDR1 GTSNPN, CDR2 SVGIG (reference sequence). This CDR3 comprises 13 residues. The ends were cut back, 2 bases at V and 2 bases at J, with 8 bases in the middle. The CDR3 is CAWSKPPTDTQYF. In DNA form, the CDR3 reads TGTGCCTGGAGTAAACCCCCCACAGATACGCAGTATTTT.

V gene TRBV29-1 combines with J gene TRBJ2-3; D call uncertain. Germline lookup yields CDR1 SQVTM and CDR2 ANQGSEA. V was shortened by 4 bases and J by 3 bases, with 8 bases between the two germline ends. The length of the CDR3 is 12 residues. CDR3 sequence (DNA): TGCAGCGTTGCTCTCTTGACAGATACGCAGTATTTT. Residues: CSVALLTDTQYF.

This clone showed up just a few times. The chain recombines TRBV4-1 with TRBJ1-2; the D is unclear. The V and J ends lost 1 base and 4 bases respectively, with 10 bases between them. Per germline, CDR1 MGHRA and CDR2 YSYEKL. The CDR3 has 14 amino acids. The CDR3 sequence is CASSQVSDPYGYTF. CDR3 nucleotides: TGCGCCAGCAGCCAAGTGTCGGACCCCTATGGCTACACCTTC.

This clone showed up just once. The chain links TRBV2 to TRBJ1-5; possibly TRBD1 for D (6 bases). Per the germline V gene, CDR1 is SNHLY and CDR2 is FYNNEI. The V gene lost 3 bases and the J gene lost 5 bases, with 11 bases spanning the gap. This CDR3 is 14 amino acids long. The CDR3 reads CASSDTGSHQPQHF. The CDR3 DNA follows: TGTGCCAGCAGTGATACAGGGAGCCATCAGCCCCAGCATTTT.

Of note for this clone: This sample also contains other DNA sequences that code for the same CDR3. V and J are TRBV30 and TRBJ1-1; D unclear. V lost 2 bases to trimming and J lost 1 base, with 8 bases between them. CDR3 size: 13 residues. CDR1 and CDR2 (germline): GTSNPN, SVGIG (reference sequence). CDR3 in amino acids: CAWSRGANTEAFF. For the CDR3, the DNA is TGTGCCTGGAGTCGCGGAGCGAACACTGAAGCTTTCTTT.

The chain employs TRBV2 and TRBJ2-3, with D unclear. Germline V gives CDR1 SNHLY, CDR2 FYNNEI. V was trimmed by 1 base and J by 5 bases, leaving 7 bases between them. The CDR3 covers 13 residues. CDR3 sequence (DNA): TGTGCCAGCAGTGAAGACAGAATAGATACGCAGTATTTT. Translating it yields CASSEDRIDTQYF.

The chain is built from TRBV15 and TRBJ1-3, with D uncertain. The CDR3 consists of 15 residues. The V end was cut by 0 bases, the J end by 0 bases, with 6 bases between. Per germline, CDR1 LNHNV and CDR2 YYDKDF (reference sequence). The CDR3 sequence is CATSRDPHSGNTIYF. DNA of the CDR3: TGTGCCACCAGCAGAGATCCCCACTCTGGAAACACCATATATTTT.